This is a list of T cell receptor beta chains from one sample in a study of response to subunit inactivated influenza vaccine. TCRdb independently ran MiXCR on the RT-PCR reads; one entry per CDR3 protein. The profile shows around 480,000 distinct CDR3 sequences, 16% of them singletons. The specimen was CD4+ T cells sorted from PBMCs, collected less than 30 months after vaccination. The receptors derive from a man between 50 and 70 years old who received an inactivated influenza vaccine. Each CDR3 is given with its conserved first and last residue. Each record gives: J gene, D gene, clone size, V gene, CDR3 protein, CDR3 DNA. D genes are given only for firm matches. Clone size, where shown, is once, few, many, or a class for clones that have expanded.

TRBJ2-7,NA,few,TRBV20-1,CSAPTAVTTYEQYF,TGCAGTGCCCCTACTGCGGTTACAACCTACGAGCAGTACTTC
TRBJ2-3,NA,many,TRBV6-1,CASSESTSTDTQYF,TGTGCCAGCAGTGAATCGACCAGCACAGATACGCAGTATTTT
TRBJ1-3,TRBD1,many,TRBV3-1,CASSPSAGGGRNTIYF,TGTGCCAGCAGCCCCAGCGCAGGGGGTGGGAGAAACACCATATATTTT
TRBJ2-1,TRBD2,NA,TRBV10-3,CAISVGTSGRNYNEQFF,TGTGCCATCAGTGTCGGGACTAGCGGGAGAAACTACAATGAGCAGTTCTTC
TRBJ2-2,NA,many,TRBV6-2/TRBV6-3,CASARVAGELFF,TGTGCCAGCGCCAGGGTCGCCGGGGAGCTGTTTTTT
TRBJ2-1,TRBD2,many,TRBV24-1,CATSDPLSGRSNYNEQFF,TGTGCCACCAGTGATCCCCTCAGCGGGAGATCCAACTACAATGAGCAGTTCTTC
TRBJ1-1,NA,few,TRBV12-3/TRBV12-4,CASSLRGLHTEAFF,TGTGCCAGCAGTTTAAGGGGTTTACACACTGAAGCTTTCTTT
TRBJ2-3,TRBD2,NA,TRBV29-1,CSVAGSGISTDTQYF,TGCAGCGTGGCGGGGAGCGGGATCAGCACAGATACGCAGTATTTT
TRBJ1-3,NA,few,TRBV3-1,CASSQVRGNTIYF,TGTGCCAGCAGCCAAGTTCGGGGAAACACCATATATTTT
TRBJ1-1,TRBD1,few,TRBV10-3,CAISEHPGTGKTLTFF,TGTGCCATCAGTGAGCACCCTGGGACAGGGAAAACTTTGACTTTCTTT
TRBJ1-4,NA,few,TRBV3-1,CASSQADNPSREKLFF,TGTGCCAGCAGCCAAGCCGACAACCCCTCTAGGGAAAAACTGTTTTTT
TRBJ2-2,NA,few,TRBV2,CASSPIGGELFF,TGTGCCAGCAGCCCGATTGGTGGGGAGCTGTTTTTT
TRBJ2-3,NA,many,TRBV12-3/TRBV12-4,CASSLGTSDTQYF,TGTGCCAGCAGTTTGGGGACTTCAGATACGCAGTATTTT
TRBJ1-5,NA,NA,TRBV12-3/TRBV12-4,CASSIGATVSNQPQHF,TGTGCCAGCAGCATCGGTGCGACAGTTAGCAATCAGCCCCAGCATTTT
TRBJ2-2,TRBD1,NA,TRBV2,CASSGQGARSGELFF,TGTGCCAGCAGCGGACAGGGGGCGCGCTCCGGGGAGCTGTTTTTT
TRBJ2-5,NA,NA,TRBV21-1,CASSKLPRPRRGQETQYF,TGTGCCAGCAGCAAATTGCCTAGACCAAGAAGGGGCCAAGAGACCCAGTACTTC
TRBJ2-1,TRBD2,NA,TRBV25-1,CASGKTRLAGGANEQFF,TGTGCCAGCGGAAAAACACGCCTAGCGGGAGGAGCCAATGAGCAGTTCTTC
TRBJ1-2,NA,NA,TRBV28,CASSPLGSVSTNYGYTF,TGTGCCAGCAGCCCCCTGGGGAGCGTTAGTACTAACTATGGCTACACCTTC
TRBJ1-1,NA,few,TRBV6-2/TRBV6-3,CASSYQLGSTEAFF,TGTGCCAGCAGTTACCAACTTGGGAGCACTGAAGCTTTCTTT
TRBJ2-7,NA,few,TRBV20-1,CSARGSGGNPYEQYF,TGCAGTGCTAGAGGTTCGGGCGGGAATCCTTACGAGCAGTACTTC
TRBJ2-1,TRBD1,NA,TRBV5-6,CASSSWGDRVYNEQFF,TGTGCCAGCAGCTCCTGGGGGGACAGGGTCTACAATGAGCAGTTCTTC
TRBJ2-4,NA,NA,TRBV4-1,CASSQPSAKNIQYF,TGCGCCAGCAGCCAACCCTCGGCCAAAAACATTCAGTACTTC
TRBJ1-6,TRBD1,many,TRBV6-2/TRBV6-3,CASSYSMTGQNSPLHF,TGTGCCAGCAGTTACTCGATGACAGGGCAAAATTCACCCCTCCACTTT
TRBJ1-1,TRBD1,NA,TRBV29-1,CSVELQGAFREAFF,TGCAGCGTTGAACTACAGGGGGCCTTTCGCGAAGCTTTCTTT
TRBJ2-1,TRBD2,few,TRBV5-1,CASSLGLVGGENEQFF,TGCGCCAGCAGCTTAGGACTAGTAGGTGGAGAAAATGAGCAGTTCTTC
TRBJ2-7,TRBD1,few,TRBV7-9,CASISDRNHEQYF,TGTGCCAGCATTTCGGACAGGAACCACGAGCAGTACTTC
TRBJ2-2,NA,few,TRBV12-3/TRBV12-4,CASSLGGVTTGELFF,TGTGCCAGCAGTTTGGGCGGGGTGACCACCGGGGAGCTGTTTTTT
TRBJ2-2,TRBD1,many,TRBV20-1,CSARDLRTGGNTGELFF,TGCAGTGCTAGAGATCTAAGGACAGGGGGTAACACCGGGGAGCTGTTTTTT
TRBJ1-5,NA,NA,TRBV19,CASNMGDYSNQPQHF,TGTGCCAGTAATATGGGGGATTATAGCAATCAGCCCCAGCATTTT
TRBJ1-3,TRBD1,few,TRBV10-3,CASGTGRNTIYF,TGTGCCAGCGGGACAGGGAGAAACACCATATATTTT
TRBJ2-2,TRBD2,many,TRBV5-1,CASSLAGVNTGELFF,TGTGCCAGCAGCTTAGCGGGGGTTAACACCGGGGAGCTGTTTTTT
TRBJ1-4,TRBD1,many,TRBV10-2,CASRGQATNEKLFF,TGCGCCAGCAGGGGACAGGCAACTAATGAAAAACTGTTTTTT
TRBJ2-5,TRBD1,many,TRBV14,CASSQDGQGVTQYF,TGTGCCAGCAGCCAAGATGGCCAGGGGGTGACCCAGTACTTC
TRBJ2-2,NA,many,TRBV12-3/TRBV12-4,CASSPPGQNTGELFF,TGTGCCAGCAGTCCCCCGGGACAAAACACCGGGGAGCTGTTTTTT
TRBJ2-1,TRBD2,few,TRBV25-1,CASSDPGTSGYNEQFF,TGTGCCAGCAGTGACCCCGGGACTAGCGGCTACAATGAGCAGTTCTTC
TRBJ2-4,TRBD1,few,TRBV4-3,CASSQWTGDGIQYF,TGCGCCAGCAGCCAATGGACAGGGGACGGCATTCAGTACTTC
TRBJ2-7,NA,NA,TRBV20-1,CSARLHARDEQYF,TGCAGTGCTAGGTTACACGCTAGAGACGAGCAGTACTTC
TRBJ1-4,NA,NA,TRBV12-3/TRBV12-4,CASSPDTTRMFF,TGTGCCAGCAGTCCGGACACGACAAGGATGTTTTTT
TRBJ2-7,NA,few,TRBV7-9,CASSGRHPAYEQYF,TGTGCCAGCAGCGGAAGACACCCAGCCTACGAGCAGTACTTC
TRBJ2-7,NA,many,TRBV5-1,CASSITVGYEQYF,TGCGCCAGCAGTATAACAGTAGGCTACGAGCAGTACTTC
TRBJ1-6,NA,few,TRBV3-1,CASSQGGGTAGSPLHF,TGTGCCAGCAGCCAAGGTGGAGGTACCGCCGGGTCACCCCTCCACTTT
TRBJ1-2,NA,many,TRBV5-6,CASSLEQLSSNYGYTF,TGTGCCAGCAGCTTGGAACAGCTATCCAGCAACTATGGCTACACCTTC
TRBJ2-7,NA,many,TRBV6-2/TRBV6-3,CASSYTGYEQYF,TGTGCCAGCAGTTACACAGGCTACGAGCAGTACTTC
TRBJ2-1,TRBD2,NA,TRBV7-3,CASSSIAGNEQFF,TGTGCCAGCAGTTCGATAGCGGGAAATGAGCAGTTCTTC
TRBJ1-1,NA,NA,TRBV7-9,CASSLRADRAFF,TGTGCCAGCAGCCTCCGGGCCGACCGAGCTTTCTTT
TRBJ2-1,TRBD2,NA,TRBV7-9,CASRKGLAGYNEQFF,TGTGCCAGCAGGAAGGGACTAGCGGGCTACAATGAGCAGTTCTTC
TRBJ1-1,NA,NA,TRBV2,CASSASPGMNTEAFF,TGTGCCAGCAGTGCCAGCCCCGGGATGAACACTGAAGCTTTCTTT
TRBJ2-2,NA,few,TRBV10-2,CASSSRGITTGELFF,TGCGCCAGTTCCTCTCGGGGGATTACAACCGGGGAGCTGTTTTTT
TRBJ2-4,NA,NA,TRBV20-1,CSARDRDNIQYF,TGCAGTGCTAGAGACAGGGACAACATTCAGTACTTC